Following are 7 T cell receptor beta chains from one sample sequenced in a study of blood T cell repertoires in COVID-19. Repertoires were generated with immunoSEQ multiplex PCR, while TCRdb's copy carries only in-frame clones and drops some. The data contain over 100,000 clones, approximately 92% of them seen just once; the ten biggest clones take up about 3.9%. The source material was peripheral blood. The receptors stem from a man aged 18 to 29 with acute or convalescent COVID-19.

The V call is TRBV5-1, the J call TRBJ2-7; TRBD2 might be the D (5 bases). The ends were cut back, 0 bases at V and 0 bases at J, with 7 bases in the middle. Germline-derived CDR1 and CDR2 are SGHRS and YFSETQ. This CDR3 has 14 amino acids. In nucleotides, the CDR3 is TGCGCCAGCAGCTTGGGAGGGAACTCCTACGAGCAGTACTTC. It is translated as CASSLGGNSYEQYF.

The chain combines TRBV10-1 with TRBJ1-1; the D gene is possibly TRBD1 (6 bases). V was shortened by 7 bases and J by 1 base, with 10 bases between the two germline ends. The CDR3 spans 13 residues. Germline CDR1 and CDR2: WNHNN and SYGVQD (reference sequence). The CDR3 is CASKDRTNTEAFF. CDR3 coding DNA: TGCGCCAGCAAAGACAGGACGAACACTGAAGCTTTCTTT.

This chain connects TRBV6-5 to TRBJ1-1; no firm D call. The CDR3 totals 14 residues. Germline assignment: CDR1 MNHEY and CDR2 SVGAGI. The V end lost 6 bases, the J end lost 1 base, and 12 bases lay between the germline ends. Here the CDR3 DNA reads TGTGCCAGCAGCCTCCCGGGAGGGAACACTGAAGCTTTCTTT. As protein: CASSLPGGNTEAFF.

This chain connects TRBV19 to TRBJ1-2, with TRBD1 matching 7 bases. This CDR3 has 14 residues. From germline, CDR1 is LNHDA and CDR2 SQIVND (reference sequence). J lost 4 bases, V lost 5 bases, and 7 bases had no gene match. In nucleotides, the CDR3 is TGTGCCAGTAGTTCGATAGGGGGCGGCTATGGCTACACCTTC. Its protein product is CASSSIGGGYGYTF.

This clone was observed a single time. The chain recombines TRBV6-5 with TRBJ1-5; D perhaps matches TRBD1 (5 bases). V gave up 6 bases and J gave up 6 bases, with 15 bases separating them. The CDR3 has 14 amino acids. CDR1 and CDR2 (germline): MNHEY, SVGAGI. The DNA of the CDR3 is TGTGCCAGCAGGGCTCAGGGTTTTGGTCAGCCCCAGCATTTT. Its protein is CASRAQGFGQPQHF.

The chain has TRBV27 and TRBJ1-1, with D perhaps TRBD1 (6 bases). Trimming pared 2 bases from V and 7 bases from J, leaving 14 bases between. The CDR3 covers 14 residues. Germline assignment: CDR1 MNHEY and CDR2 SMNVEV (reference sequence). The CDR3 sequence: CASSLKAGAGEAFF. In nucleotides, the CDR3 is TGTGCCAGCAGTTTAAAGGCAGGGGCCGGTGAAGCTTTCTTT.

The CDR3 spells CASTVGGRGTEAFF. CDR3 in DNA: TGTGCCAGCACCGTCGGAGGACGGGGCACTGAAGCTTTCTTT. This chain uses TRBV6-5 with TRBJ1-1; D gene unclear. CDR3 length: 14 residues. V was shortened by 7 bases and J by 4 bases, with 16 bases between the two germline ends. Germline loops: CDR1 MNHEY, CDR2 SVGAGI.